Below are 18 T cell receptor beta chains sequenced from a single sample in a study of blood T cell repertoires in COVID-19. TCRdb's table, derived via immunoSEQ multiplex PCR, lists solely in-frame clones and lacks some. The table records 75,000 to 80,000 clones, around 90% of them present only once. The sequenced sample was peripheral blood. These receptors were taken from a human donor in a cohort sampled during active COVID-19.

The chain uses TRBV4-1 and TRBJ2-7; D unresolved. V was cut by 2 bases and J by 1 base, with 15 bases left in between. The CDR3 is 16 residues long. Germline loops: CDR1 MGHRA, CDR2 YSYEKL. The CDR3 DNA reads TGCGCCAGCAGCCAACTTATACCCCCGAGATCCTACGAGCAGTACTTC. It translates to CASSQLIPPRSYEQYF.

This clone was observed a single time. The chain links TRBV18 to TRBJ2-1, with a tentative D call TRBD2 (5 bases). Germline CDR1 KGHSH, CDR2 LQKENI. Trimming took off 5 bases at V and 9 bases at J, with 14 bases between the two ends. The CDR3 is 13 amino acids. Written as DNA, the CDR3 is TGTGCCAGCTCAAAGGAGGACGGCAGTGAGCAGTTCTTC. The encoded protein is CASSKEDGSEQFF.

CDR3 loop: CASSQIRSTDTQYF. CDR3 DNA: TGTGCCAGCTCACAGATCAGGAGCACAGATACGCAGTATTTT. J is TRBJ2-3 and V is TRBV18; no clear D. Germline lookup yields CDR1 KGHSH and CDR2 LQKENI. Trimming left V 4 bases short and J 0 bases short, with 8 bases between. CDR3 size: 14 residues.

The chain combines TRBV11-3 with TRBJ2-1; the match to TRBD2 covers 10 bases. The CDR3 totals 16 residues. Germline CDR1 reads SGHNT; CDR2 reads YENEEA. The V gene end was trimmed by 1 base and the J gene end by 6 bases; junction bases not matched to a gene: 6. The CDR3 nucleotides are TGTGCCAGCAGCTTAGGTCTCCGGACTAGCGGCAATGAGCAGTTCTTC. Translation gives CASSLGLRTSGNEQFF. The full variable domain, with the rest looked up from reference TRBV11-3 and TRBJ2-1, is EAGVVQSPRYKIIEKKQPVAFWCNPISGHNTLYWYLQNLGQGPELLIRYENEEAVDDSQLPKDRFSAERLKGVDSTLKIQPAELGDSAVYLCASSLGLRTSGNEQFFGPGTRLTVL.

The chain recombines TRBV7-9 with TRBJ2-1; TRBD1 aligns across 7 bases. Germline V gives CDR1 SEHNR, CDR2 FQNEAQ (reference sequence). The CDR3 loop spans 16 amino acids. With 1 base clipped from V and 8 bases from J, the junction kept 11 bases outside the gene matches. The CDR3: CASSLVRQGSGDEQFF. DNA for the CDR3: TGTGCCAGCAGCTTAGTGAGACAGGGTTCTGGCGATGAGCAGTTCTTC.

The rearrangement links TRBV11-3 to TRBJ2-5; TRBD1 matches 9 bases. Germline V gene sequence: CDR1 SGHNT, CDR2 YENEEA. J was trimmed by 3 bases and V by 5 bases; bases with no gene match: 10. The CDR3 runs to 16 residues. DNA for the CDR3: TGTGCCAGCAGCATCCCCCGGACAGGGGCCGAAGAGACCCAGTACTTC. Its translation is CASSIPRTGAEETQYF.

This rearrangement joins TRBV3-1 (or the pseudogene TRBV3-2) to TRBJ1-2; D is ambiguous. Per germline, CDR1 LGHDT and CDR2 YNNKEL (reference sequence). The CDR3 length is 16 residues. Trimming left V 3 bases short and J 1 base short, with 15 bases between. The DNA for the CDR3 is TGTGCCAGCAGCCACGCGGACCGACTATTTAACTATGGCTACACCTTC. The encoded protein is CASSHADRLFNYGYTF.

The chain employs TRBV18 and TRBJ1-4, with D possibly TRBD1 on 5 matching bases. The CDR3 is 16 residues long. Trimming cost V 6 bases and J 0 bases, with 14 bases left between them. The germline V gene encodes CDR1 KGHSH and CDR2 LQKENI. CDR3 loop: CASSYDIGATNEKLFF. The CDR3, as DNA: TGTGCCAGCTCGTACGACATAGGGGCAACTAATGAAAAACTGTTTTTT.

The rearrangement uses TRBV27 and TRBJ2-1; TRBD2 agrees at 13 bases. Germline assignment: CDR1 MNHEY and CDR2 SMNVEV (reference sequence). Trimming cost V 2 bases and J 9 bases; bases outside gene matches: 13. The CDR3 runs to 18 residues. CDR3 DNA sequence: TGTGCCAGCAGTTTAGGTGACACCGGGACTAGCGGGATTATTGAGCAGTTCTTC. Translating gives CASSLGDTGTSGIIEQFF.

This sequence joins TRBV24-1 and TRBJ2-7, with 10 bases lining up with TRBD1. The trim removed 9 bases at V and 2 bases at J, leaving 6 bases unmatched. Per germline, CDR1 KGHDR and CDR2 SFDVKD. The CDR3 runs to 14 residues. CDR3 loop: CATSGQGEAYEQYF. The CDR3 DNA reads TGTGCCACCTCCGGACAGGGGGAGGCCTACGAGCAGTACTTC.

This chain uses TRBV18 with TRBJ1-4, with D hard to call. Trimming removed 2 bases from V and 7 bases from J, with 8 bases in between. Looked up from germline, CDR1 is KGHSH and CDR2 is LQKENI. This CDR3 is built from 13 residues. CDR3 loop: CASSPDMAEKLFF. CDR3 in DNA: TGTGCCAGCTCACCAGATATGGCTGAAAAACTGTTTTTT.

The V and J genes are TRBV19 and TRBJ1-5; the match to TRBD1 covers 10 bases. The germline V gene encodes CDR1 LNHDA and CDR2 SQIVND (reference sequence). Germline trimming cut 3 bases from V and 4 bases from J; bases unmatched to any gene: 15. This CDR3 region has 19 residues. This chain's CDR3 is CASSIEFRQGASLNQPQHF. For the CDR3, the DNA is TGTGCCAGTAGTATCGAGTTCCGACAGGGGGCGTCCCTAAATCAGCCCCAGCATTTT.

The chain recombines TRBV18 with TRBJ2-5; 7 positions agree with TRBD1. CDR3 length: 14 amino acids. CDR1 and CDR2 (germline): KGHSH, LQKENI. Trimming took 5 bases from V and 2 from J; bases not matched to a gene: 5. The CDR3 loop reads CASSEQGVQETQYF. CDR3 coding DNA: TGTGCCAGCTCAGAGCAGGGGGTTCAAGAGACCCAGTACTTC.

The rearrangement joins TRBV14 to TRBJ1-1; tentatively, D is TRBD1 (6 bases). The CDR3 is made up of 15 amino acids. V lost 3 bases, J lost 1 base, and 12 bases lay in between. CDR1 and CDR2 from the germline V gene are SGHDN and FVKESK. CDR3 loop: CASSHPGTQNTEAFF. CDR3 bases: TGTGCCAGCAGCCACCCCGGGACACAGAACACTGAAGCTTTCTTT.

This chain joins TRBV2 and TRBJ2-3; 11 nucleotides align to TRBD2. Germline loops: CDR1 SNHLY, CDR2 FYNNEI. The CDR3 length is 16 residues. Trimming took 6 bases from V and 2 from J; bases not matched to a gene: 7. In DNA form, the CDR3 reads TGTGCCAGCAGGTCCGGGACTAGCGGATTCACAGATACGCAGTATTTT. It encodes CASRSGTSGFTDTQYF.

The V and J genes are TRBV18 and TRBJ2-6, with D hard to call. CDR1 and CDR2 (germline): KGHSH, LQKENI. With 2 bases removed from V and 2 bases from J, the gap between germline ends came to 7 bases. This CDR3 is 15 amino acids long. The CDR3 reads CASSPVEAGANVLTF. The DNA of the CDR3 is TGTGCCAGCTCACCAGTTGAGGCTGGGGCCAACGTCCTGACTTTC.

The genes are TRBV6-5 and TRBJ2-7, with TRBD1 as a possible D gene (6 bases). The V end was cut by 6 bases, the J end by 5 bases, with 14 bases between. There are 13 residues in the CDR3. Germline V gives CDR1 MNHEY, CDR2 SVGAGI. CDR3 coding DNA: TGTGCCAGCAGGGCGACAGGTTATCACGAGCAGTACTTC. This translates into CASRATGYHEQYF.

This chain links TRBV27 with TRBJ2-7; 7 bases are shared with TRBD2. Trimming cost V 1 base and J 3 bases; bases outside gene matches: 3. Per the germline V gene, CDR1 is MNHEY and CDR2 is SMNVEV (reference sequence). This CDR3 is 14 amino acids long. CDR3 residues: CASSLFPGGYEQYF. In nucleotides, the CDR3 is TGTGCCAGCAGTTTATTCCCGGGGGGCTACGAGCAGTACTTC.